The clone carrying this T cell receptor (beta chain) was seen repeatedly, ten times or more. What it recognizes is unknown. The data were taken from a study of tumor and adjacent non-tumor tissue in lung cancer. Looking at the study overall: The patients, 10 men and five or six women, were about 30 to 85 with stage I to III disease. Study findings and constraints: Significantly higher TCR diversity was found in tumor than normal lung.

The library came from three nested PCR rounds adapted from ARM-PCR protocols. TCRdb processed the multiplex PCR reads anew with MiXCR; each CDR3 protein has one entry. The data hold some 100,000 distinct CDR3 sequences, with less than 85% observed a single time. The template was RNA from unsorted bulk tissue. This non-tumor lung sample came from over 3 cm beyond the tumor edge. The CDR3 is 17 amino acids. The germline V gene encodes CDR1 SQVTM and CDR2 ANQGSEA. V shed 0 bases and J 4 bases; nucleotides not matched to a gene: 9. The TCR sequence derives from a man in his sixties with small cell lung cancer. The rearrangement links TRBV29-1 to TRBJ1-2, with 12 bases aligning to TRBD1. The sequencing sample was made of distant non-tumor lung tissue. The CDR3 DNA reads as TGCAGCGTTGAAGACGGGACAGGGGGCGCGTTTATCTATGGCTACACCTTC. It yields the protein CSVEDGTGGAFIYGYTF.